This T cell receptor (beta chain) was found in a study of CD8 T cells in ankylosing spondylitis. The study, taken as a whole, reports: Reactive arthritis synovial fluid and blood previously showed some of these motif variants.

CDR3 length: 17 amino acids. Trimming removed 0 bases from V and 2 bases from J; junction bases left unmatched: 8. CDR1 and CDR2 from the germline V gene are SEHNR and FQNEAQ (reference sequence). The TCR beta libraries were generated through quantitative 5'-RACE incorporating molecular barcodes. TCRdb redid the calling of the 5' RACE reads with MiXCR, one entry per CDR3 protein. This repertoire shows about 160,000 distinct CDR3 sequences, around 17% found once; its top ten account for about 7.8%. This clonotype has a handful of counts. The target antigen is unknown. Sequenced input: blood, either unsorted or a sorted T cell fraction (not recorded which). The chain carries TRBV7-9 and TRBJ2-3; 7 bases match TRBD2. This sequence originates from a male donor with ankylosing spondylitis or in good health (not recorded which). The CDR3 here is CASSLASGLIYTDTQYF. The CDR3 DNA reads as TGTGCCAGCAGCTTAGCCTCGGGACTAATTTACACAGATACGCAGTATTTT.